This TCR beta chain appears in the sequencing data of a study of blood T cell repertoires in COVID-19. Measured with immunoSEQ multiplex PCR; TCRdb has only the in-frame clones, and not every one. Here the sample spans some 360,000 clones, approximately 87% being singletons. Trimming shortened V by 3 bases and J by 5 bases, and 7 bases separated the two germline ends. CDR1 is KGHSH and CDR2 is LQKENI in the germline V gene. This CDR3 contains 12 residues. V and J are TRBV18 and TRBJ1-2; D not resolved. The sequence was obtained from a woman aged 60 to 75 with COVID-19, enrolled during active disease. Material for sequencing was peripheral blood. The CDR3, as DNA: TGTGCCAGCTCACCTGGAGATTATGGCTACACCTTC. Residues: CASSPGDYGYTF. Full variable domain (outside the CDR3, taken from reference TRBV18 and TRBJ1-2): NAGVMQNPRHLVRRRGQEARLRCSPMKGHSHVYWYRQLPEEGLKFMVYLQKENIIDESGMPKERFSAEFPKEGPSILRIQQVVRGDSAAYFCASSPGDYGYTFGSGTRLTVV.